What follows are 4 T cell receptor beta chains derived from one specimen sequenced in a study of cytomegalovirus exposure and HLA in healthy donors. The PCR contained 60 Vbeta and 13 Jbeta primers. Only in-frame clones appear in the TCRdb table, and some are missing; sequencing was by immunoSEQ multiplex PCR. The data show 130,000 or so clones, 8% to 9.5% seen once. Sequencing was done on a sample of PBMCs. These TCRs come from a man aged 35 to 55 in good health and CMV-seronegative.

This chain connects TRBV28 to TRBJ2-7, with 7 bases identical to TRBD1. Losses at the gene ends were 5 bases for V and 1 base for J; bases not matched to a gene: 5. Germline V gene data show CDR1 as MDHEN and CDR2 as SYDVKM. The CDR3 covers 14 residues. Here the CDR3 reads CASSPSTGSYEQYF. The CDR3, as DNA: TGTGCCAGCAGTCCCTCGACAGGGTCCTACGAGCAGTACTTC.

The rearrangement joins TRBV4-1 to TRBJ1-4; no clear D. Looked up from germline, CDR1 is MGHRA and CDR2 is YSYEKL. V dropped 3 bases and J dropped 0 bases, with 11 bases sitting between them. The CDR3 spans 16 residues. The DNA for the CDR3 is TGCGCCAGCAGCCAGGCCTACAGAGCAACTAATGAAAAACTGTTTTTT. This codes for CASSQAYRATNEKLFF.

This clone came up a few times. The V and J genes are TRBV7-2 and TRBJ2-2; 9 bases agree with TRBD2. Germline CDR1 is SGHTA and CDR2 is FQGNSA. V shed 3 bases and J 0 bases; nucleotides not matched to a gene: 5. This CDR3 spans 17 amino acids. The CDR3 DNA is TGTGCCAGCAGCTTTCCAGCGGGGGGAACGAACACCGGGGAGCTGTTTTTT. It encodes CASSFPAGGTNTGELFF.

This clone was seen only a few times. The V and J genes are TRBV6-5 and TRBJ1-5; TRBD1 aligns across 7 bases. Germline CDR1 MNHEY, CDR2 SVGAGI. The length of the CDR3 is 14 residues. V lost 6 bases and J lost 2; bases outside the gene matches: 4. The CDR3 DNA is TGTGCCAGCAGGAGAGGGGGCGGCAATCAGCCCCAGCATTTT. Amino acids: CASRRGGGNQPQHF.